Listed below are T cell receptor beta chains from one sample, sequenced in a study of blood T cell repertoires in COVID-19. Libraries were prepared by immunoSEQ multiplex PCR; TCRdb keeps only in-frame clonotypes and omits some of them. Here the sample spans about 300,000 clones, about nine tenths being singletons. Source material: PBMCs or T cells enriched from blood (not recorded which). These receptors were obtained from a man aged 30-40 years who had recovered from COVID-19. CDR3s include the opening cysteine and the closing phenylalanine or tryptophan. A D gene is named only where the DNA matches it firmly. Clone size is given for some rows only: seen once, a few or many times, or a class if the clone is expanded.

size,D,V,J,CDR3,DNA
.,.,TRBV27,TRBJ1-1,CASSRTNTEAFF,TGTGCCAGCAGTAGGACAAACACTGAAGCTTTCTTT
.,.,TRBV25-1,TRBJ2-5,CASSEVRARETQYF,TGTGCCAGCAGTGAGGTCAGGGCCCGGGAGACCCAGTACTTC
.,.,TRBV11-3,TRBJ2-5,CASSLSRQETQYF,TGTGCCAGCAGCTTATCCAGGCAAGAGACCCAGTACTTC
.,.,TRBV11-2,TRBJ1-1,CASSLGWRDTEAFF,TGTGCCAGCAGCTTAGGGTGGCGGGACACTGAAGCTTTCTTT
.,TRBD1,TRBV24-1,TRBJ2-5,CATSDPGQGWETQYF,TGTGCCACCAGTGATCCGGGACAGGGGTGGGAGACCCAGTACTTC
.,.,TRBV11-3,TRBJ1-2,CASLVRDLEGYGYTF,TGTGCCTCCCTAGTAAGGGATCTCGAGGGCTATGGCTACACCTTC
once,TRBD1,TRBV7-9,TRBJ2-5,CASSLVGGHRGRQETQYF,TGTGCCAGCAGCTTAGTTGGGGGACACAGGGGTCGACAAGAGACCCAGTACTTC
.,TRBD1,TRBV11-2,TRBJ1-1,CASSLGAGGNTEAFF,TGTGCCAGCAGCTTAGGAGCAGGGGGGAACACTGAAGCTTTCTTT
.,TRBD1,TRBV5-1,TRBJ1-1,CASSFVTGGISEAFF,TGCGCCAGCAGCTTTGTAACAGGGGGCATCTCTGAAGCTTTCTTT
.,.,TRBV5-5,TRBJ1-6,CASSLNAGLNSPLHF,TGTGCCAGCAGCTTAAACGCAGGTCTAAATTCACCCCTCCACTTT